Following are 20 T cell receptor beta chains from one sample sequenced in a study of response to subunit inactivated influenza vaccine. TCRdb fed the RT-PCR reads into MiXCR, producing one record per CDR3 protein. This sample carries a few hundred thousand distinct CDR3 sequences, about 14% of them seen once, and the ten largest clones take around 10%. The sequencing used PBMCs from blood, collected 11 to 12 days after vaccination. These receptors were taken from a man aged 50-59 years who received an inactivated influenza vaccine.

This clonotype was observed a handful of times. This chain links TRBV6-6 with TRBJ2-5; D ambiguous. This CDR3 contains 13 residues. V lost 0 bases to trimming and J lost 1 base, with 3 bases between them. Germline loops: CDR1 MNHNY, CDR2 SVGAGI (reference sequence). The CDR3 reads CASSYSLQETQYF. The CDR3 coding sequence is TGTGCCAGCAGTTACTCCCTCCAAGAGACCCAGTACTTC.

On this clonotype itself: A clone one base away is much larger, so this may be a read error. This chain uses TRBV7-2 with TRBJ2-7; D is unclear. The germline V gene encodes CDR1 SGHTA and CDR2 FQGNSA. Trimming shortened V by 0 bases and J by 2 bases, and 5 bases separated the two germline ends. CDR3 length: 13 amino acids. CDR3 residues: CASSLASTYEQYF. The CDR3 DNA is TGTGCCAGCAGCTTAGCCAGCACCTACGAGCAGTACTTC.

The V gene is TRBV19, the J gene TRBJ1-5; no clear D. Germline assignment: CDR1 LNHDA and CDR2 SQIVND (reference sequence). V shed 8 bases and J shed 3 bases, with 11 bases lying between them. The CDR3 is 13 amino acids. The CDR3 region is CASGPGYNQPQHF. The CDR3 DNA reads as TGTGCCAGTGGGCCGGGGTACAATCAGCCCCAGCATTTT.

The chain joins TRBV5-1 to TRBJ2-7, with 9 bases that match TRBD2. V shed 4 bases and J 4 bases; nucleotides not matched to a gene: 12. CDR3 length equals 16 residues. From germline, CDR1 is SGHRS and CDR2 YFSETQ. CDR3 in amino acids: CASSTESYAGGYEQYF. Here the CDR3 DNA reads TGCGCCAGCAGCACCGAAAGTTACGCGGGGGGGTACGAGCAGTACTTC.

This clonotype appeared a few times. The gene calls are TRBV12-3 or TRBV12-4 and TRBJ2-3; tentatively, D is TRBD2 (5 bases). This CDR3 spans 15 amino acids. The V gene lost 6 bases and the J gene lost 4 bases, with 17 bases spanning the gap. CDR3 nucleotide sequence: TGTGCCAGCAGGCCAGCCCTAGCAACGCCAGATACGCAGTATTTT. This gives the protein CASRPALATPDTQYF.

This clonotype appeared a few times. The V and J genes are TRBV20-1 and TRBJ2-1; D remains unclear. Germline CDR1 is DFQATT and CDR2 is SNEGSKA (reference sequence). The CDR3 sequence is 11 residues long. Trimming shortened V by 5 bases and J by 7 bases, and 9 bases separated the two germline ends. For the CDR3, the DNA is TGCAGTGCTGGACCTCGAAATGAGCAGTTCTTC. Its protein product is CSAGPRNEQFF.

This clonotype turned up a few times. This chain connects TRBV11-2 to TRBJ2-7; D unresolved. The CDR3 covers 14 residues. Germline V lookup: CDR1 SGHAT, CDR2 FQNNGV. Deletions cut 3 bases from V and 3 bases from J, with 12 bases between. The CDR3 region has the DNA TGTGCCAGCAGCTTGCGACGAAACCTCTACGAGCAGTACTTC. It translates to CASSLRRNLYEQYF.

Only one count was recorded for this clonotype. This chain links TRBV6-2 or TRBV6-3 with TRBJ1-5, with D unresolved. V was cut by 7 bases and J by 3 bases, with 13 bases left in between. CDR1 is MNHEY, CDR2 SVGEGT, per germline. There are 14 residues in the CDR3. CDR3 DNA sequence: TGTGCCAGCACCCCCGACGGTTACAATCAGCCCCAGCATTTT. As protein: CASTPDGYNQPQHF.

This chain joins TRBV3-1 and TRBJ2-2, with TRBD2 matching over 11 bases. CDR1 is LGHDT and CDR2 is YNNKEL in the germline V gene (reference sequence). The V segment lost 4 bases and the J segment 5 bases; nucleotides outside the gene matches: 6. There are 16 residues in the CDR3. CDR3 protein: CASSRTSGSGTGELFF. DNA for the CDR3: TGTGCCAGCAGCCGTACTAGCGGGAGCGGTACCGGGGAGCTGTTTTTT.

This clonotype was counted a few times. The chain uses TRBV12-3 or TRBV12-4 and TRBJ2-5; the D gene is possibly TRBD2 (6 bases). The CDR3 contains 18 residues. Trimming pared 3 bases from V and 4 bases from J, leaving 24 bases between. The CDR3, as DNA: TGTGCCAGCAGTTTTAAAGGGTCGACGGGTGGGGGGAGAGAGACCCAGTACTTC. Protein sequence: CASSFKGSTGGGRETQYF.

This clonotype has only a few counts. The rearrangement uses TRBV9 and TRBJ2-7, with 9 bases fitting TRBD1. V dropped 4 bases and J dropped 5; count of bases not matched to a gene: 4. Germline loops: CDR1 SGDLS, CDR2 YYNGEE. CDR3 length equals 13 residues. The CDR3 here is CASSPGTGHEQYF. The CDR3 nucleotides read TGTGCCAGCAGCCCAGGGACAGGGCACGAGCAGTACTTC. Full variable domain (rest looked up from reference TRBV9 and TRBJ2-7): DSGVTQTPKHLITATGQRVTLRCSPRSGDLSVYWYQQSLDQGLQFLIQYYNGEERAKGNILERFSAQQFPDLHSELNLSSLELGDSALYFCASSPGTGHEQYFGPGTRLTVT.

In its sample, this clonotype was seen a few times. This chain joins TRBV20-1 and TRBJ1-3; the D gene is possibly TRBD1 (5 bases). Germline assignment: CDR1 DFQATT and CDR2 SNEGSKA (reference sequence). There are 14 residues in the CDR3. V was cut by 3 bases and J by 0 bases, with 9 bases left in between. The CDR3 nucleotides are TGCAGTGCTAGGTTGGGGGTCTCTGGAAACACCATATATTTT. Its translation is CSARLGVSGNTIYF.

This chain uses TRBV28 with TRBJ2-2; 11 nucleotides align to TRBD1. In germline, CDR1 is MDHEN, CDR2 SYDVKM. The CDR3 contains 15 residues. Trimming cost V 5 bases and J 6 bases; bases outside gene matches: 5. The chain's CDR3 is CASSRDRGTAGELFF. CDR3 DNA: TGTGCCAGCAGTCGGGACAGGGGGACAGCCGGGGAGCTGTTTTTT.

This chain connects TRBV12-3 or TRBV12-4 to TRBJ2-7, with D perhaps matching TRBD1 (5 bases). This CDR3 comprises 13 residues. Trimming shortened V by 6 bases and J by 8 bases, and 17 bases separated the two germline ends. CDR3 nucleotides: TGTGCCAGCAGCCAGGGCAATTATCGGCAGCAGTACTTC. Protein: CASSQGNYRQQYF.

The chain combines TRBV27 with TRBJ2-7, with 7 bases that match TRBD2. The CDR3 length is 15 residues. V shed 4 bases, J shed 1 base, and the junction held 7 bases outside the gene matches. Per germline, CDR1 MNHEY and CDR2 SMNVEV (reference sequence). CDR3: CASSYLSGDSYEQYF. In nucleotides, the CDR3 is TGTGCCAGCAGTTACCTCAGCGGGGATTCCTACGAGCAGTACTTC.

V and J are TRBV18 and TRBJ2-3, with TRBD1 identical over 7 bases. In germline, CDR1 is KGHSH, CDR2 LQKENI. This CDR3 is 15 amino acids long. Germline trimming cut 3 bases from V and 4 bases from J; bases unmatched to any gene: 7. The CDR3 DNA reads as TGTGCCAGCTCACCTGACAGGGCGAGAGCAGATACGCAGTATTTT. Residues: CASSPDRARADTQYF. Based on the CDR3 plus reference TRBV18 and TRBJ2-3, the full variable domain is NAGVMQNPRHLVRRRGQEARLRCSPMKGHSHVYWYRQLPEEGLKFMVYLQKENIIDESGMPKERFSAEFPKEGPSILRIQQVVRGDSAAYFCASSPDRARADTQYFGPGTRLTVL.

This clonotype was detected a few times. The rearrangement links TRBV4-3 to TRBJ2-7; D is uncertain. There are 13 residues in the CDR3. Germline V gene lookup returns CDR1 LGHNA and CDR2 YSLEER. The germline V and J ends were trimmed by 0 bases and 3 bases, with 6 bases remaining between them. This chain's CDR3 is CASSQEVYYEQYF. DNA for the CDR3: TGCGCCAGCAGCCAAGAAGTTTACTACGAGCAGTACTTC.

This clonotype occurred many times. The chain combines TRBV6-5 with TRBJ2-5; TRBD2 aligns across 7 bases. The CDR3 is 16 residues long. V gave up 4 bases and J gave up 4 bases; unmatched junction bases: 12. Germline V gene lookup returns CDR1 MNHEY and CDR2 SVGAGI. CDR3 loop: CASSSSLPGLSETQYF. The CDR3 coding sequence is TGTGCCAGCAGTTCCAGCTTACCGGGACTATCAGAGACCCAGTACTTC.

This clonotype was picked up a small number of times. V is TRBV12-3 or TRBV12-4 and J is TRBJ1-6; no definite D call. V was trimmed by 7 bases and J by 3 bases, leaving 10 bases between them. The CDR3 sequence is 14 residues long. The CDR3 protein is CASNTHDYNSPLHF. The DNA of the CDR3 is TGTGCCAGCAACACCCATGACTATAATTCACCCCTCCACTTT.

The CDR3 DNA sequence: TGTGCCAGCAGTTTAAATAGGTTAAGCACCTATAATTCACCCCTCCACTTT. Residues: CASSLNRLSTYNSPLHF. V is TRBV12-3 or TRBV12-4 and J is TRBJ1-6; unclear D gene. The CDR3 spans 17 residues. Trimming left V 2 bases short and J 2 bases short, with 13 bases between.